The 4 T cell receptor beta chains in this list originate from one sample, sequenced in a study of blood T cell repertoires in COVID-19. Only in-frame clones appear in the TCRdb table, and some are missing; sequencing was by immunoSEQ multiplex PCR. The sample includes 200,000 to 250,000 clones, just over 85% of them seen just once. The sequencing sample was made of peripheral blood. These receptors all come from a man in his fifties with COVID-19, enrolled during active disease.

The chain employs TRBV30 and TRBJ2-3, with a tentative D call TRBD1 (5 bases). There are 15 residues in the CDR3. The V and J ends lost 2 bases and 5 bases respectively, with 17 bases between them. The germline CDR1 and CDR2 sequences are GTSNPN and SVGIG (reference sequence). The CDR3 DNA sequence: TGTGCCTGGAGTCGCCCAGGGCCCCACAGAGATACGCAGTATTTT. As protein: CAWSRPGPHRDTQYF.

Only one count was recorded for this clone. The CDR3 DNA reads TGTGCCAGCAGTTACACGCGACAGGGAGGTCCCGGGGAGCTGTTTTTT. Its translation: CASSYTRQGGPGELFF. The chain uses TRBV6-5 and TRBJ2-2, with a tentative D call TRBD1 (7 bases). This CDR3 contains 16 residues. The germline gives CDR1 MNHEY, CDR2 SVGAGI. Trimming cost V 2 bases and J 6 bases, with 16 bases left between them.

This clone was seen once. The CDR3 spells CASSETRGNEQFF. The CDR3 nucleotides are TGTGCCAGCAGTGAGACTAGAGGCAATGAGCAGTTCTTC. This sequence joins TRBV6-1 and TRBJ2-1, with a weak D call TRBD2 (6 bases). The CDR3 spans 13 residues. Germline lookup yields CDR1 MNHNS and CDR2 SASEGT. V was cut by 3 bases and J by 6 bases, with 9 bases left in between.

The rearrangement links TRBV2 to TRBJ1-1, with D perhaps matching TRBD1 (5 bases). The CDR3 loop spans 13 amino acids. Between the trimmed V and J ends, which lost 4 bases and 3 bases, there was a span of 9 bases. Germline CDR1 and CDR2: SNHLY and FYNNEI. The CDR3 is CASSGRADTEAFF. The DNA for the CDR3 is TGTGCCAGCAGTGGCAGGGCGGACACTGAAGCTTTCTTT.